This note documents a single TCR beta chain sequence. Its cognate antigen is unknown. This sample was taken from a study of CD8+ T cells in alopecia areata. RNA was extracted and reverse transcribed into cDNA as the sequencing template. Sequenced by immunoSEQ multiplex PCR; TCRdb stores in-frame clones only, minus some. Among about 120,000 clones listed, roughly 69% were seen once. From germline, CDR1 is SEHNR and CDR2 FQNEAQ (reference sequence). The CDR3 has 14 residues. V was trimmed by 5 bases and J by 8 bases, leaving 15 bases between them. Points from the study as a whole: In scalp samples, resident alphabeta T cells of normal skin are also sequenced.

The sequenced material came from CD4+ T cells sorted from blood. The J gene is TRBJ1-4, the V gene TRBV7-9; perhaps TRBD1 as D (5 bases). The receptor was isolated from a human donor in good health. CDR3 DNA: TGTGCCAGCAGCCCCCCGGGACTTCAGGAAAAACTGTTTTTT. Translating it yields CASSPPGLQEKLFF.